This T cell receptor beta chain was observed in a study of cytomegalovirus exposure and HLA in healthy donors (dated by TCRdb to the late 2010s). As for the study more broadly: An earlier analysis of 587 of the donors reported under 300 Gb of sequence data and 95 million to 140 million unique TCR beta sequences obtained from about 170 million T cells. An early release covering roughly 640 HLA-typed donors comprised around 300 gigabases of sequencing data and approximately 80 million unique TCR sequences. The genetic ancestry cluster associated with self-reported Caucasian donors included about four fifths of the 350 to 500 genotyped donors. The aim of the study was to test whether cataloging public T cell receptors could identify signatures of past pathogen exposure. The T cell repertoires of roughly 660 subjects were profiled by immunosequencing and related to cytomegalovirus serostatus. Besides the first cohort of roughly 660 subjects, a separate validation cohort made up of 120 different subjects was used. High-throughput TCR immunosequencing, statistical association of individual TCRs with disease status, and machine learning were combined to predict cytomegalovirus infection status. To study patterns of TCR occurrence, a later analysis re-analyzed previously published TCR beta repertoires from 550 to 800 donors and added high-resolution HLA genotyping. Rather than drawing on any new phenotypic data, the later analysis identified candidate immune exposures from TCR beta sequences and the way those sequences occurred across donors. To decide whether each TCR beta V gene segment behaved as functional or pseudogenic, an earlier analysis of some 580 of the donors relied on high-throughput TCR beta sequencing. Donor age, sex, ethnicity and CMV serostatus were compiled alongside the repertoire data. Genome-wide SNP genotypes for about 60% of the roughly 670 donors were used in a later genetic analysis, which treated that subset as a discovery cohort. Every repertoire in the discovery cohort had been generated on one and the same sequencing platform. HLA typing covered class I and class II loci at four-digit resolution. The number of donors typed differed by locus, with about 629-630 for A, B, C, DRB1 and DQB1, roughly 550 for DQA1, 600 to 610 for DPA1, and roughly 450 for DPB1. Because of strong linkage in the cohort, 4 to 6 DR-DQ haplotypes were treated as single units for association and clustering. On average, about 240,000 unique TCR beta nucleotide sequences were sequenced per donor among some 420 genotyped donors of the cohort, with around 19% of those sequences being non-productive.

Library preparation used the immunoSEQ multiplex PCR assay. The multiplex PCR relied on a mix of 60 forward primers for TCR Vbeta segments and 13 reverse primers for TCR Jbeta segments. A multiplex PCR assay on genomic DNA amplified the CDR3 region of rearranged TCR beta genes. The Illumina HiSeq System was used to sequence the amplified TCR beta libraries as 87-base-pair reads. In the authors' own workflow: Across the 670 or so repertoires, a later analysis counted some 81 million unique TCR beta chains, roughly 11 million of which were shared by at least two donors. A nearest-neighbor algorithm error-corrected the raw reads and collapsed the reads into unique sequences, merging closely related sequences to remove PCR and sequencing errors. Alignment of CDR3 sequences to IMGT reference sequences was used to assign V, D and J gene segments. For a sequence to be retained, a match of at least six nucleotides was required to both a V gene segment and a J gene segment. A rearrangement was called productive if the CDR3 had no stop codons and remained in frame with V and J, and every other rearrangement was called non-productive. CDR3 was defined according to IMGT convention as the region running from the second conserved V-encoded cysteine to the conserved J-encoded phenylalanine. In an earlier analysis of around 640 of the donors, sequences lacking an unambiguous match to a single V gene segment were excluded. In an earlier analysis of approximately 560 of the donors, a V segment was called functional when productive rearrangements were above 56.7%, and segregating when the standard deviation between donors exceeded 5%. A statistical classification framework was developed to diagnose cytomegalovirus status using the catalog of TCR beta chain sequences. V and J gene assignment, in a later analysis, came from comparing TCR nucleotide sequences with IMGT/GENE-DB human TR gene sequences. The TCRdist pipeline was used in a later analysis to assign CDR3 sequences and most-parsimonious VDJ recombination scenarios. In a later analysis, each TCR beta chain was defined by its CDR3 amino acid sequence together with its V-gene family, and reads lacking a unique V-gene family were excluded. To address suspected cross-contamination and a sequencing artifact, a later analysis removed a few hundred highly shared, low-generation-probability nucleotide sequences. For each public chain, a later analysis derived a clonal expansion index from normalized ranks of inferred template counts within each repertoire. A later analysis computed generation probabilities with a VDJ recombination model fitted to out-of-frame rearrangements, and checked the results against IGoR. In a later analysis, TCR-TCR, TCR-HLA and TCR-CMV co-occurrence was scored with hypergeometric tests, and a repertoire-size bias correction was applied to TCR pairs. To estimate false discovery rates, a later analysis permuted the HLA or CMV assignments 20 times. A later analysis grouped co-occurring TCRs with DBSCAN, adding TCRdist sequence similarity when clustering within HLA-allele-positive subsets. For co-occurrence clustering, repertoires with fewer than 30,000 or more than 120,000 public chains were excluded, along with five repertoires with anomalous nucleotide sharing. Sourced from immuneACCESS, this table was stored by TCRdb with only in-frame sequences that have V and J called. A share of the clones is absent; for the studies checked, an unresolved V gene accounts for under half, and the remainder has no known explanation. That table supplies the V and J calls and clone size; D and trimming were determined from the DNA. This sample has some 180,000 clones in its table, and 80% to 85% of those were observed once. In total, the top ten clones hold about 1.7% of the sample.

The CDR3 holds 15 amino acids from the cysteine to the phenylalanine. The entry retains the CDR3 DNA only, 45 bases that are in frame from base 1. CDR1 SGHNT and CDR2 YYREEE are derived from the germline V gene (reference sequence). The junction shows trimming of 0 bases on V and 3 bases on J, plus 12 bases between the germline ends. Details on this clone: The antigen it binds to is not known. The input lacks base qualities; no much larger clone sits a single base away.

The cohort consisted of fewer than 700 healthy bone marrow donors. At the time of sampling, every cohort member was nominally healthy, though immune exposures that went unrecorded were likely present. The donor tested CMV seronegative and was one of the 352 seronegative cohort members. A peripheral blood sample was provided by each donor, and peripheral blood mononuclear cells were used for TCR beta sequencing. Genomic DNA extraction from the blood cell samples was performed with the Qiagen DNeasy Blood Extraction Kit. General study outcomes and caveats: In the study, approximately 160 TCR beta chains were listed as associated with cytomegalovirus. The 87-base-pair reads could not distinguish some IMGT-functional V segments, including TRBV6-2 and TRBV6-3, so those segments were excluded. Most TCR sequences were seen in very few donors, while some public TCRs were found in many individuals. Cytomegalovirus status was reported to be diagnosed by the classifier with high specificity and sensitivity in both the original and validation cohorts. Compared with the roughly 710-donor mean, donors in an Asian-associated ancestry cluster had fewer N-insertions in productive TCRs, according to a later genetic analysis. Linkage disequilibrium might explain the correlated functional status among segregating V segments, but an unknown experimental factor could not be excluded. Compared with equally common non-associated chains, HLA-associated TCR beta chains in a later analysis were more clonally expanded and had lower generation probabilities. A later analysis associated about 17,000 TCR beta sequences with specific HLA alleles at a false discovery rate of 0.05. Sequencing depth was assumed to be roughly uniform across donors in the presence/absence analyses, though that assumption may not hold. A further reported finding was that TCR beta sequences accurately predicted the HLA-A and HLA-B alleles for most subjects in the first cohort. An earlier analysis of some 590 of the donors showed that most TCR beta V segments appeared in productive rearrangements either about 90% or about 30% of the time, which broadly matched IMGT annotations. The only immune exposure information available for the cohort was CMV serostatus. Several of the top co-occurrence clusters appeared to be linked to parvovirus B19, influenza, CMV and Epstein-Barr virus, according to a later analysis. This cohort had only TCR beta chains sequenced, and the lack of alpha or paired-chain data limited which features could be detected. V-gene and J-gene trimming of TCR beta chains was associated with a missense DCLRE1C variant in a later genetic analysis, and the association was replicated in an independent cohort. In vitro tests confirmed that a few of the cytomegalovirus-associated TCR beta chains recognize cytomegalovirus antigens. The authors suggested that the approach could potentially be extended to other disease states and immunological phenotypes. When HLA alleles, especially DR and DQ, strongly co-occurred, attributing TCR associations to individual alleles was difficult. A cluster of highly shared sequence variants was judged likely to represent a technical artifact of the sequencing pipeline. In a later analysis, most CMV-associated TCR beta chains were found to appear HLA-restricted, with HLA associations seemingly driven largely by CMV exposure. HLA typing was unavailable for some donors at each locus, so association tests used only the typed subset. In a later analysis, TCR association rates were found to vary across HLA loci, with the most associated TCRs seen for DRB1 alleles and the fewest for HLA-C alleles. Over 15 rarely observed V segments, including chromosome 9 orphons, were excluded from the earlier analysis of about 610 of the donors because counts were too low.

The sequence was collected from a woman aged 18-29 years in good health and CMV-seronegative. The sequenced sample was PBMCs. This chain is built from TRBV5-4 and TRBJ1-1, with the D gene not confidently named. The DNA sequence reads TGTGCCAGCAGCTTGGGTCTTCTGAGGGACACTGAAGCTTTCTTT. This sequence encodes CASSLGLLRDTEAFF.